This T cell receptor (beta chain) was recorded in a study of OX40 agonist ivuxolimab in advanced cancers. Broader study findings: At doses 0.1 to 3.0 mg/kg, CD4+ and CD8+ clones expanded. Nonresponders included some who also had low normalized T-cell clonal expansion.

Libraries were prepared by immunoSEQ multiplex PCR; TCRdb keeps only in-frame clonotypes and omits some of them. The sample has approximately 31,000 clones, approximately 88% seen once. Regarding this clone: The antigen is undetermined.

Sequencing was performed on CD4+ or CD8+ T cells sorted from blood, taken in a trial of the OX40 agonist ivuxolimab. This sequence originates from an adult with an advanced solid tumor such as melanoma, head and neck, liver or kidney cancer.

CDR3: CAISGSGYEQYF. The CDR3, as DNA: TGTGCCATCAGTGGGTCGGGGTACGAGCAGTACTTC. J is TRBJ2-7 and V is TRBV10-3; D might be TRBD2 (5 bases). Trimming pared 4 bases from V and 4 bases from J, leaving 8 bases between. The germline V gene has CDR1 ENHRY and CDR2 SYGVKD. The CDR3 extends over 12 amino acids.